This TCR beta chain came from a study of shared T cell receptors in the human thymus. CDR3 length: 18 residues. Germline trimming cut 1 base from V and 3 bases from J; bases unmatched to any gene: 11. Per germline, CDR1 LNHNV and CDR2 YYDKDF (reference sequence). Using immunoSEQ multiplex PCR, the repertoire was profiled, and TCRdb retains in-frame clones only, with some absent. The table records under 450,000 clones, 95% of them present only once. The sequenced sample was thymocytes. The clonotype was recovered from a human donor. The genes are TRBV15 and TRBJ2-1, with 8 bases that match TRBD2. In DNA, the CDR3 is TGTGCCACCAGCAGAGCCACGGGCGGGAGGCCGCTCTACAATGAGCAGTTCTTC. Protein sequence: CATSRATGGRPLYNEQFF.